Included here is one T cell receptor beta chain sequence, with context. The CDR3 covers 16 residues. Per germline, CDR1 MRHNA and CDR2 SNTAGT. Unmatched junction bases numbered 2, after V lost 0 bases and J lost 4 bases. This entry comes from a study of blood T cell repertoires in COVID-19. On the study more broadly: COVID-19 samples from acute and convalescent phases originated in the United States, Italy and Spain. PBMCs, B-cell-depleted T cells, or T cells were the source of the cDNA or gDNA that made up the material.

As originally analysed: Nucleated cell number was recorded as an estimate derived from reference gene primer amplification. Clones were read by immunoSEQ multiplex PCR, and TCRdb kept only the in-frame ones, dropping some. V and J calls and clone size follow that table, whereas D and trimming were derived from the DNA. Among about 150,000 clones listed, approximately 86% were seen once. The source material was peripheral blood. The chain recombines TRBV6-4 with TRBJ2-2; 10 bases agree with TRBD2. The sequence derives from a middle-aged woman with active or convalescent COVID-19. The CDR3 region is CASSDSSGGSTGELFF. The CDR3 coding sequence is TGTGCCAGCAGTGACTCTAGCGGGGGGTCCACCGGGGAGCTGTTTTTT.